Shown below are 27 T cell receptor beta chains from a single sample sequenced in a study of Graves' ophthalmopathy and Graves' hyperthyroidism. The study amplified TCR beta CDR3 regions using RNA transcripts. After a first-round RT-PCR with HTBI primers, a second-round multiplex PCR was run. TCRdb used MiXCR to reprocess the multiplex PCR reads, holding one entry per CDR3 protein. The sample lists about 220,000 distinct CDR3 sequences, roughly 21% occurring once. Sequenced input: peripheral blood. All receptors derive from a woman aged 45-60 years with Graves' ophthalmopathy.

This chain connects TRBV12-3 or TRBV12-4 to TRBJ1-2; D gene ambiguous. Trimming took 1 base from V and 4 from J, leaving 4 bases between them. The CDR3 loop spans 12 amino acids. The CDR3: CASSLVTYGYTF. CDR3 nucleotide sequence: TGTGCCAGCAGTTTAGTTACCTATGGCTACACCTTC.

This clonotype was counted many times. The rearrangement uses TRBV4-2 and TRBJ1-1; tentatively, D is TRBD1 (6 bases). The V end was cut by 1 base, the J end by 1 base, with 13 bases between. The CDR3 is made up of 16 amino acids. Germline V gene sequence: CDR1 LGHNA, CDR2 YNFKEQ. The DNA for the CDR3 is TGTGCCAGCAGCCAAGGAACAGGGTCAGGGAACACTGAAGCTTTCTTT. Its translation is CASSQGTGSGNTEAFF.

This clonotype was recorded at least ten times. This chain links TRBV20-1 with TRBJ2-7; D is unclear. Germline V gene lookup returns CDR1 DFQATT and CDR2 SNEGSKA (reference sequence). CDR3 length: 12 amino acids. V was cut by 0 bases and J by 7 bases, with 10 bases left in between. This CDR3 is CSARDVGSEQYF. DNA for the CDR3: TGCAGTGCTAGAGACGTTGGTAGTGAGCAGTACTTC.

This clonotype was detected many times. The rearrangement links TRBV6-5 to TRBJ2-7, with TRBD2 matching over 11 bases. Per germline, CDR1 MNHEY and CDR2 SVGAGI. This CDR3 has 14 amino acids. With 5 bases clipped from V and 4 bases from J, the junction kept 4 bases outside the gene matches. The CDR3 nucleotides are TGTGCCAGCAGTACTAGCGGGGGAGATTACGAGCAGTACTTC. It yields the protein CASSTSGGDYEQYF.

This clonotype was counted only a few times. The V gene is TRBV2, the J gene TRBJ2-7; 14 nucleotides match TRBD2. The V gene end was trimmed by 8 bases and the J gene end by 3 bases; junction bases not matched to a gene: 9. In germline, CDR1 is SNHLY, CDR2 FYNNEI. The length of the CDR3 is 16 residues. This CDR3 is CASWGTSGRKSYEQYF. The CDR3 coding sequence is TGTGCCAGCTGGGGGACTAGCGGGAGAAAAAGCTACGAGCAGTACTTC.

This clonotype was found many times. The rearrangement joins TRBV6-5 to TRBJ2-5, with D unclear. The germline V gene has CDR1 MNHEY and CDR2 SVGAGI. The CDR3 contains 15 residues. Trimming left V 0 bases short and J 1 base short, with 9 bases between. This CDR3 is CASSYSTVSQETQYF. The CDR3 nucleotides read TGTGCCAGCAGTTACTCGACGGTCAGCCAAGAGACCCAGTACTTC.

This chain connects TRBV12-3 or TRBV12-4 to TRBJ1-2, with 7 positions matching TRBD1. The CDR3 length is 14 residues. V was pared by 6 bases and J by 13 bases, with 17 bases of the junction left unmatched. In DNA, the CDR3 is TGTGCCAGCAGCATTGAGACAGGGCTCGGCATTTTCACCTTC. Translation gives CASSIETGLGIFTF.

This clonotype has at least ten counts. The CDR3 sequence is CASGFFLAGGPREQYF. CDR3 sequence (DNA): TGTGCTAGTGGTTTCTTCTTAGCGGGAGGGCCGCGGGAGCAGTACTTC. The chain is built from TRBV12-5 and TRBJ2-7; 11 positions agree with TRBD2. CDR3 size: 16 residues. Per the germline V gene, CDR1 is LGHNT and CDR2 is FRNRAP. With 3 bases clipped from V and 7 bases from J, the junction kept 11 bases outside the gene matches.

This clonotype appeared many times. V gene TRBV12-5 combines with J gene TRBJ2-7; 10 bases align to TRBD1. The CDR3 has 19 residues. V dropped 1 base and J dropped 3; count of bases not matched to a gene: 15. Germline CDR1 reads LGHNT; CDR2 reads FRNRAP. DNA of the CDR3: TGTGCTAGTGGTTTGGCCTCCGGGACAGGGGTTCGTATGGGCTACGAGCAGTACTTC. It codes for CASGLASGTGVRMGYEQYF.

This clonotype was picked up many times. The rearrangement uses TRBV30 and TRBJ1-2; tentative D call: TRBD1 (6 bases). Germline V lookup: CDR1 GTSNPN, CDR2 SVGIG (reference sequence). CDR3 length: 13 amino acids. V shed 2 bases and J shed 3 bases, with 10 bases lying between them. The CDR3 sequence: CAWSTRGYYGYTF. DNA for the CDR3: TGTGCCTGGAGTACAAGGGGGTACTATGGCTACACCTTC.

This clonotype was picked up many times. This chain uses TRBV6-4 with TRBJ1-2; possibly TRBD1 for D (6 bases). The CDR3 extends over 17 amino acids. V was pared by 6 bases and J by 2 bases, with 22 bases between. Germline values: CDR1 MRHNA, CDR2 SNTAGT. Written as DNA, the CDR3 is TGTGCCAGCAGCACCCCGGGGAAGGGGGTAACGAACTATGGCTACACCTTC. It specifies CASSTPGKGVTNYGYTF.

This clonotype was seen many times. The V and J genes are TRBV6-5 and TRBJ2-3, with TRBD2 identical over 9 bases. Unmatched junction bases numbered 6, after V lost 6 bases and J lost 5 bases. The CDR3 has 14 amino acids. Germline V gives CDR1 MNHEY, CDR2 SVGAGI. In DNA form, the CDR3 reads TGTGCCAGCAGAAAAGGACTAGCGCTAGATACGCAGTATTTT. Protein: CASRKGLALDTQYF.

This clonotype was picked up many times. The chain combines TRBV20-1 with TRBJ2-7; TRBD1 might be the D (6 bases). V lost 2 bases, J lost 3 bases, and 8 bases lay in between. The CDR3 is made up of 12 amino acids. Germline assignment: CDR1 DFQATT and CDR2 SNEGSKA (reference sequence). CDR3 region: CSARSRGYEQYF. Written as DNA, the CDR3 is TGCAGTGCTAGAAGCAGGGGCTACGAGCAGTACTTC.

This clonotype came up many times. V usage is TRBV28 and J usage is TRBJ2-2, with D uncertain. Germline values: CDR1 MDHEN, CDR2 SYDVKM. V gave up 4 bases and J gave up 4 bases, with 4 bases separating them. The CDR3 has 12 amino acids. The CDR3 spells CASSSPTGELFF. Written as DNA, the CDR3 is TGTGCCAGCAGTTCCCCCACCGGGGAGCTGTTTTTT.

This clonotype was counted many times. The gene calls are TRBV20-1 and TRBJ2-7, with TRBD2 matching over 9 bases. Per the germline V gene, CDR1 is DFQATT and CDR2 is SNEGSKA (reference sequence). The CDR3 covers 13 residues. V shed 8 bases, J shed 5 bases, and the junction held 10 bases outside the gene matches. The CDR3, as DNA: TGCAGTCATACCGGACTAGCGAACAACGAGCAGTACTTC. Its protein product is CSHTGLANNEQYF.

The V and J genes are TRBV28 and TRBJ2-7; D could derive from TRBD1 or TRBD2 (5 bases each). Per germline, CDR1 MDHEN and CDR2 SYDVKM. The CDR3 loop spans 16 amino acids. V was shortened by 4 bases and J by 2 bases, with 18 bases between the two germline ends. The CDR3 DNA reads TGTGCCAGCAGTTCCATCCGACGGGACGGCCCCTACGAGCAGTACTTC. Protein product: CASSSIRRDGPYEQYF.

In its sample, this clonotype was seen many times. The genes are TRBV18 and TRBJ2-5; D perhaps matches TRBD1 (7 bases). V was clipped by 3 bases and J by 2 bases, with 13 bases between them. The CDR3 is made up of 15 amino acids. Germline assignment: CDR1 KGHSH and CDR2 LQKENI. The CDR3 DNA reads as TGTGCCAGCTCACCGGAGGGCAGGGGGCAAGAGACCCAGTACTTC. This sequence encodes CASSPEGRGQETQYF.

In its sample, this clonotype was seen many times. The CDR3 sequence: CASSIPGDQPQHF. CDR3 bases: TGTGCCAGTAGTATTCCGGGGGATCAGCCCCAGCATTTT. The chain has TRBV19 and TRBJ1-5; D might be TRBD1 (5 bases). Germline V lookup: CDR1 LNHDA, CDR2 SQIVND (reference sequence). The CDR3 sequence is 13 residues long. V was shortened by 3 bases and J by 5 bases, with 8 bases between the two germline ends.

The chain uses TRBV27 and TRBJ2-5; no firm D call. Trimming took off 4 bases at V and 5 bases at J, with 23 bases between the two ends. The V gene's germline CDR1 is MNHEY and CDR2 SMNVEV (reference sequence). The CDR3 extends over 17 amino acids. CDR3 protein: CASSSTRHPSATETQYF. CDR3 nucleotide sequence: TGTGCCAGCAGTTCTACCCGTCACCCTTCAGCAACCGAGACCCAGTACTTC.

This chain links TRBV12-3 or TRBV12-4 with TRBJ2-5; D is possibly TRBD2 (6 bases). CDR3 length: 12 residues. Trimming pared 6 bases from V and 7 bases from J, leaving 12 bases between. The CDR3 nucleotides are TGTGCCAGCAGCGTGACTAGTGGGACCCAGTACTTC. Protein: CASSVTSGTQYF.

Many counts were recorded for this clonotype. V is TRBV6-5 and J is TRBJ2-7; 10 bases match TRBD1. The CDR3 totals 14 residues. The germline gives CDR1 MNHEY, CDR2 SVGAGI. Trimming took 7 bases from V and 3 from J; bases not matched to a gene: 6. CDR3 DNA sequence: TGTGCCAGCATTAACCGGGACAGGGGCTACGAGCAGTACTTC. Its protein product is CASINRDRGYEQYF.

A few counts support this clonotype. J is TRBJ2-6 and V is TRBV6-4; no clear D gene. Trimming left V 2 bases short and J 4 bases short, with 12 bases between. There are 16 residues in the CDR3. Germline loops: CDR1 MRHNA, CDR2 SNTAGT. The CDR3 loop is CASSDRPTSGANVLTF. The CDR3 DNA sequence: TGTGCCAGCAGTGACCGACCCACATCGGGGGCCAACGTCCTGACTTTC.

The table lists this clonotype with many counts. The chain carries TRBV7-9 and TRBJ1-6, with 10 bases that match TRBD1. The germline CDR1 and CDR2 sequences are SEHNR and FQNEAQ (reference sequence). The length of the CDR3 is 14 residues. The trim removed 5 bases at V and 10 bases at J, leaving 5 bases unmatched. The CDR3, as DNA: TGTGCCAGCAGCCAGGACAGGGGGGAATCACCCCTCCACTTT. As protein: CASSQDRGESPLHF.

In its sample, this clonotype was seen many times. The rearrangement joins TRBV11-1 to TRBJ1-3, with a weak D call TRBD1 (6 bases). With 5 bases removed from V and 4 bases from J, the gap between germline ends came to 24 bases. The CDR3 covers 18 residues. Germline lookup yields CDR1 SGHAT and CDR2 FQDESV (reference sequence). The CDR3 nucleotides read TGTGCCAGCAGCACAACCGGTCCGCGGGGGGCTAGAGGAAACACCATATATTTT. This translates into CASSTTGPRGARGNTIYF.

This clonotype was seen at least ten times. The rearrangement links TRBV6-5 to TRBJ1-5; 8 bases line up with TRBD1. The V segment lost 0 bases and the J segment 6 bases; nucleotides outside the gene matches: 7. The CDR3 is made up of 16 amino acids. Germline CDR1 reads MNHEY; CDR2 reads SVGAGI. The CDR3 sequence: CASSYSIQGAGQPQHF. Here the CDR3 DNA reads TGTGCCAGCAGTTACTCGATCCAGGGGGCGGGTCAGCCCCAGCATTTT.

There are many counts of this clonotype. The chain carries TRBV5-1 and TRBJ1-2; TRBD1 matches at 8 bases. The trim removed 3 bases at V and 3 bases at J, leaving 7 bases unmatched. The CDR3 runs 15 residues. Per germline, CDR1 SGHRS and CDR2 YFSETQ. CDR3 sequence reads: CASSSGQVQYYGYTF. In DNA form, the CDR3 reads TGCGCCAGCAGCTCGGGACAGGTCCAATACTATGGCTACACCTTC.

This clonotype turned up a few times. This likely comes from a read error, as the CDR3 has no conserved phenylalanine or tryptophan at its end. V and J are TRBV5-1 and TRBJ1-1, with D maybe TRBD1 (6 bases). CDR3 size: 16 residues. Germline V gene sequence: CDR1 SGHRS, CDR2 YFSETQ. Here the CDR3 reads CASSSIDNRRDTGAFL. CDR3 bases: TGCGCCAGCAGCTCGATCGACAACCGGAGGGACACTGGAGCTTTCCTT.